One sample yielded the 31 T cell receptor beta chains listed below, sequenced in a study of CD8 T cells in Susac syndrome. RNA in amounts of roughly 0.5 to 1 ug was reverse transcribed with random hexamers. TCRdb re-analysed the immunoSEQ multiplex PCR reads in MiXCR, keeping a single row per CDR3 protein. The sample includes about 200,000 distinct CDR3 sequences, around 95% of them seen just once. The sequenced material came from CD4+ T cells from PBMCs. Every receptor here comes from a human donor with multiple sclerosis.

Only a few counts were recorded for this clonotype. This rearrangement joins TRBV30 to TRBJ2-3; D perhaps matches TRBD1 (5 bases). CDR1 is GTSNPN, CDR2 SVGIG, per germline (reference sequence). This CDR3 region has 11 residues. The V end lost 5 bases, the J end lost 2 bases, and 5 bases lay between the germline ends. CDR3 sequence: CAWGATDTQYF. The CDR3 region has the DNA TGTGCCTGGGGGGCCACAGATACGCAGTATTTT.

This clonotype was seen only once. The CDR3 is CASSEQGSGGSYEQYF. In DNA form, the CDR3 reads TGTGCCAGTAGCGAGCAGGGTTCCGGTGGATCCTACGAGCAGTACTTC. V is TRBV19 and J is TRBJ2-7; D is possibly TRBD1 (5 bases). V dropped 6 bases and J dropped 1 base, with 19 bases sitting between them. The CDR3 is made up of 16 amino acids. Germline-derived CDR1 and CDR2 are LNHDA and SQIVND (reference sequence).

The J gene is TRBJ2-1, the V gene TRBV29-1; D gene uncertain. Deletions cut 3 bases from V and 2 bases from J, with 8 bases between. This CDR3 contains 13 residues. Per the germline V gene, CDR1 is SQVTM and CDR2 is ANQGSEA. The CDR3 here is CSVETNTYNEQFF. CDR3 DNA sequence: TGCAGCGTTGAGACGAATACCTACAATGAGCAGTTCTTC.

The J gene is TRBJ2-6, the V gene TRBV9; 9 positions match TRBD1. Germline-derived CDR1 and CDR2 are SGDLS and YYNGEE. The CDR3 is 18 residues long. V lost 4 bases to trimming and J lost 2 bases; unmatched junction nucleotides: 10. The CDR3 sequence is CASSPYPGQGTGANVLTF. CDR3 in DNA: TGTGCCAGCAGCCCCTACCCGGGACAGGGTACTGGGGCCAACGTCCTGACTTTC.

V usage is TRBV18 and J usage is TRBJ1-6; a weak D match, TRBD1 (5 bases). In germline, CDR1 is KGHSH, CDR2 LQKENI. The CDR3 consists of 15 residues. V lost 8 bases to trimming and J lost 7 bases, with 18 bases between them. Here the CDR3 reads CASKNQGGRNSPLHF. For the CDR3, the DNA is TGTGCCAGCAAAAACCAGGGCGGGAGGAATTCACCCCTCCACTTT.

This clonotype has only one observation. Here the CDR3 reads CASSLSGTSVTDTQYF. The CDR3 DNA is TGTGCCAGCAGCCTCTCCGGGACTAGCGTAACAGATACGCAGTATTTT. The rearrangement joins TRBV4-2 to TRBJ2-3; TRBD2 matches at 10 bases. Trimming took 4 bases from V and 3 from J; bases not matched to a gene: 7. The length of the CDR3 is 16 residues. CDR1 LGHNA and CDR2 YNFKEQ come from the germline V gene.

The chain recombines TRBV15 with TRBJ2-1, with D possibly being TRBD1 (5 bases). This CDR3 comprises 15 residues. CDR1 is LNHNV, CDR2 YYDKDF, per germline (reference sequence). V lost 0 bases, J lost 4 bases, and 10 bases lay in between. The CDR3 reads CATSRDRGGYNEQFF. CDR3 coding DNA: TGTGCCACCAGCAGAGATAGGGGCGGTTACAATGAGCAGTTCTTC.

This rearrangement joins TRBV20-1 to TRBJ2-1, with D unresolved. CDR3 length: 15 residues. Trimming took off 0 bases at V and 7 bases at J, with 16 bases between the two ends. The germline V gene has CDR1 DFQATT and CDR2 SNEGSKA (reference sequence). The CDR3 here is CSARDLLIVKNEQFF. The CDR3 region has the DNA TGCAGTGCTAGAGATCTGCTTATCGTTAAGAATGAGCAGTTCTTC.

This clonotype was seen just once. The CDR3 DNA reads TGTGCCAGCAGCCCGGGACAGCTCGCGAACACCGGGGAGCTGTTTTTT. It specifies CASSPGQLANTGELFF. The chain uses TRBV7-8 and TRBJ2-2, with 7 nucleotides matching TRBD1. CDR3 length: 16 residues. In germline, CDR1 is SGHVS, CDR2 FQNEAQ. V trimming: 5 bases; J trimming: 0 bases; junction bases outside the gene matches: 6.

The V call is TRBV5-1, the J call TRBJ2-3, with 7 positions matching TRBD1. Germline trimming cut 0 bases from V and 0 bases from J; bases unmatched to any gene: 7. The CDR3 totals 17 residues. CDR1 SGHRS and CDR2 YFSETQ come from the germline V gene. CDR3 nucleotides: TGCGCCAGCAGCTTGGAGGGACAGCCAGCCAGCACAGATACGCAGTATTTT. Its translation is CASSLEGQPASTDTQYF.

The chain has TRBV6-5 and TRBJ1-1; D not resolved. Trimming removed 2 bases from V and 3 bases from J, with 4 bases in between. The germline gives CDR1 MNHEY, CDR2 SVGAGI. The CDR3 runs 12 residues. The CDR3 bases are TGTGCCAGCAGTTACGGGGACACTGAAGCTTTCTTT. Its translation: CASSYGDTEAFF.

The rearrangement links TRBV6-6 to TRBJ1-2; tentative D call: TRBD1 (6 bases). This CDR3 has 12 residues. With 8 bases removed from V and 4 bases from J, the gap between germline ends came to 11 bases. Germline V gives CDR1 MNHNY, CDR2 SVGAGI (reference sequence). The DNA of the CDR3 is TGTGCCAGCGTGACAGGCGGCTATGGCTACACCTTC. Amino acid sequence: CASVTGGYGYTF.

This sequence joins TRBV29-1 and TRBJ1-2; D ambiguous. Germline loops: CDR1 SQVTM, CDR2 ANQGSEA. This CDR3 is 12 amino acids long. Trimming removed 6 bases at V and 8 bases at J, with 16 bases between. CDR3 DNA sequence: TGCAGCGTCGAATACGGGCTACGAGGCTACACCTTC. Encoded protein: CSVEYGLRGYTF.

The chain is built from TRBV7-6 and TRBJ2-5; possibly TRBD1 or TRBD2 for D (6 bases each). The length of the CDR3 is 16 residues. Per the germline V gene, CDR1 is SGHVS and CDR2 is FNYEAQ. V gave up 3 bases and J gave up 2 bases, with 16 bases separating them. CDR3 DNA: TGTGCCAGCAGCTTGATGACTGGAGGGGGGCAAGAGACCCAGTACTTC. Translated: CASSLMTGGGQETQYF.

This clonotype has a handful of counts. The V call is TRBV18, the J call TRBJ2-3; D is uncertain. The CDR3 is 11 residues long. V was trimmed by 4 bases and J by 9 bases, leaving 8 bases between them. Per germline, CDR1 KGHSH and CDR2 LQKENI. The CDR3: CASSLLDTQYF. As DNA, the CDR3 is TGTGCCAGCTCACTCCTAGACACGCAGTATTTT.

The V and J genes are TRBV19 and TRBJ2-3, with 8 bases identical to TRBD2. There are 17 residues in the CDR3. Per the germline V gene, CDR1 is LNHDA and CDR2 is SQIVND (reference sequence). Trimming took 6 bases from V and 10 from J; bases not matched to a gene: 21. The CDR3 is CASRAPQGSGVYNPQYF. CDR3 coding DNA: TGTGCCAGTAGGGCCCCGCAGGGTAGCGGGGTCTATAATCCGCAGTATTTT.

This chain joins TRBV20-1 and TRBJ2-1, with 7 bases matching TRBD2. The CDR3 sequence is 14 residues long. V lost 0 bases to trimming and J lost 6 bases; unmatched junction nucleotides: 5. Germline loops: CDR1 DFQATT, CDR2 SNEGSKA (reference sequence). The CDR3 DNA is TGCAGTGCTAGAGATGCCGGGGGGAGCAATGAGCAGTTCTTC. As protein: CSARDAGGSNEQFF.

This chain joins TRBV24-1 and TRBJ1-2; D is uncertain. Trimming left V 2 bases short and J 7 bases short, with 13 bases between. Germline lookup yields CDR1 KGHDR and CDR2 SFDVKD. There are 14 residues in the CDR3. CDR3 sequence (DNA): TGTGCCACCAGTGATTCGTCAGGAATCTCTGGCTACACCTTC. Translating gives CATSDSSGISGYTF.

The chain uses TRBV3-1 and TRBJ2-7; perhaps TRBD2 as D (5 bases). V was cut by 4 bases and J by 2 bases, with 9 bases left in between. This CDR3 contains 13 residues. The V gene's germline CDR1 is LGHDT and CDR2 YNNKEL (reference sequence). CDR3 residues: CASSPAGAYEQYF. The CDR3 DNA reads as TGTGCCAGCAGCCCCGCCGGGGCCTACGAGCAGTACTTC.

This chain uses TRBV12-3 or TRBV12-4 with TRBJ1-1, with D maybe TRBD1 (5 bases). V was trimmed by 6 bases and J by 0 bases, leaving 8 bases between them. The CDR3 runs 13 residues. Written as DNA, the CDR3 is TGTGCCAGCAGGTCCAGGGTGAACACTGAAGCTTTCTTT. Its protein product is CASRSRVNTEAFF.

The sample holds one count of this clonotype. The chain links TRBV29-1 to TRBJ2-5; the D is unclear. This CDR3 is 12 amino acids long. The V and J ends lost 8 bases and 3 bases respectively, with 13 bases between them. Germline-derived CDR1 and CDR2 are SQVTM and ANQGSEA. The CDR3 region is CSTNHGEETQYF. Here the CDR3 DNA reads TGCAGCACCAATCACGGAGAAGAGACCCAGTACTTC.

The CDR3 spells CASSQSRTGELFF. The CDR3 nucleotides are TGTGCCAGCAGCCAATCGCGCACCGGGGAGCTGTTTTTT. The chain employs TRBV3-1 and TRBJ2-2; D remains ambiguous. Trimming left V 2 bases short and J 4 bases short, with 5 bases between. Germline CDR1 LGHDT, CDR2 YNNKEL (reference sequence). The CDR3 extends over 13 amino acids.

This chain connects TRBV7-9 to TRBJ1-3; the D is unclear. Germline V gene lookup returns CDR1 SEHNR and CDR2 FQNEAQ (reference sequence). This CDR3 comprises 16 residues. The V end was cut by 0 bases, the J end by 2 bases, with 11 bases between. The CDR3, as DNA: TGTGCCAGCAGCTTAGCGTTGAGGTATACTGGAAACACCATATATTTT. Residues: CASSLALRYTGNTIYF.

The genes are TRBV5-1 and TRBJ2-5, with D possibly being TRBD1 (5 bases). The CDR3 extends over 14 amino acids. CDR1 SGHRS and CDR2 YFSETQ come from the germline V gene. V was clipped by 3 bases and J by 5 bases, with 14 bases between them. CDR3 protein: CASSSTRSGETQYF. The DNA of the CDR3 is TGCGCCAGCAGCTCGACTCGGTCAGGGGAGACCCAGTACTTC. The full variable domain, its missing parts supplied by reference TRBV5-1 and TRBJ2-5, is KAGVTQTPRYLIKTRGQQVTLSCSPISGHRSVSWYQQTPGQGLQFLFEYFSETQRNKGNFPGRFSGRQFSNSRSEMNVSTLELGDSALYLCASSSTRSGETQYFGPGTRLLVL.

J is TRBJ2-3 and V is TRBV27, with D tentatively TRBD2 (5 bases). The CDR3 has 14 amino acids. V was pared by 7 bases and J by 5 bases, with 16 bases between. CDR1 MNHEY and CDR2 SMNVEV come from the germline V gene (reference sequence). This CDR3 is CASKGVRFLDTQYF. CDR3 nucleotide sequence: TGTGCCAGCAAGGGAGTAAGATTTTTAGATACGCAGTATTTT.

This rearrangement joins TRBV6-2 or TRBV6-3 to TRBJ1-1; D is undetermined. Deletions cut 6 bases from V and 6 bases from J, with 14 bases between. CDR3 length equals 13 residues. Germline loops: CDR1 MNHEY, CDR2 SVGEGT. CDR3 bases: TGTGCCAGCAGCCCCGACCGCTCAGCTGAAGCTTTCTTT. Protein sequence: CASSPDRSAEAFF.

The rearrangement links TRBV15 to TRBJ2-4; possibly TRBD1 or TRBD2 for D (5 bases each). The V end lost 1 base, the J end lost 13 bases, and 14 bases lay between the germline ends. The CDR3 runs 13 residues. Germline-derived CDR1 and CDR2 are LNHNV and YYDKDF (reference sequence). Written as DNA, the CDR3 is TGTGCCACCAGCAGAGCAAACGCGAGGGGCCAGTACTTC. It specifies CATSRANARGQYF. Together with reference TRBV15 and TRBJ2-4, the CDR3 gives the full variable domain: DAMVIQNPRYQVTQFGKPVTLSCSQTLNHNVMYWYQQKSSQAPKLLFHYYDKDFNNEADTPDNFQSRRPNTSFCFLDIRSPGLGDTAMYLCATSRANARGQYFGAGTRLSVL.

Here the CDR3 DNA reads TGCAGCGGGTACAGGGGGCGGGAAGCCGGGGAGCTGTTTTTT. It codes for CSGYRGREAGELFF. The chain couples TRBV29-1 to TRBJ2-2; 9 bases fit TRBD1. J was trimmed by 6 bases and V by 7 bases; bases with no gene match: 9. CDR3 length: 14 residues. Per germline, CDR1 SQVTM and CDR2 ANQGSEA.

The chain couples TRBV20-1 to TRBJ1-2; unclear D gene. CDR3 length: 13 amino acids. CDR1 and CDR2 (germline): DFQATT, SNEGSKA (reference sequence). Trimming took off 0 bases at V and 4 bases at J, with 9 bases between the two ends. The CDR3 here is CSAREDHFYGYTF. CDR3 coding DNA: TGCAGTGCTAGAGAGGATCATTTCTATGGCTACACCTTC.

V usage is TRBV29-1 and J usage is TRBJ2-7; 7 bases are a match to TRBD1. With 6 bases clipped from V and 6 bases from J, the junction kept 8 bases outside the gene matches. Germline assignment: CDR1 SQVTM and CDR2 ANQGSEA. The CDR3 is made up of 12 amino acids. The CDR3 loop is CSVLGGPREQYF. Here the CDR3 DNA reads TGCAGCGTCTTAGGGGGCCCCCGCGAGCAGTACTTC.

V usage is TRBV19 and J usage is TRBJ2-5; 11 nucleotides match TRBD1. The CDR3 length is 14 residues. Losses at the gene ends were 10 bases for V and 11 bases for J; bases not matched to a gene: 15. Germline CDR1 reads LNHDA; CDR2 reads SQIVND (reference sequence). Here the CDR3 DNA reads TGTGCCACCGCGGCCGGGACAGGGGGGCGACTGCAGTACTTC. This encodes CATAAGTGGRLQYF.